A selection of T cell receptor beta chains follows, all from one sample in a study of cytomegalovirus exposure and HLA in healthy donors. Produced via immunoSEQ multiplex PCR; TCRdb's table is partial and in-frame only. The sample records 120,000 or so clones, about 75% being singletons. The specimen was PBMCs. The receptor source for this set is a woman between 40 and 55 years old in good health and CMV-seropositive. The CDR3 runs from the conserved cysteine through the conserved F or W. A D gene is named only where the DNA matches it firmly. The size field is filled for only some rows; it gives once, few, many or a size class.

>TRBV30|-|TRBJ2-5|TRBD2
TGTGCCTGTACTAGCGGGATCTTATATCAAGAGACCCAGTACTTC
CACTSGILYQETQYF
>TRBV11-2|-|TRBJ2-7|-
TGTGCCAGCAGCTTAGAGAACGCGGTTGCCCTCGAGCAGTACTTC
CASSLENAVALEQYF
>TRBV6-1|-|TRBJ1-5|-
TGTGCCAGCAGTGAAGATCTGGGGAGTCCCAATCAGCCCCAGCATTTT
CASSEDLGSPNQPQHF
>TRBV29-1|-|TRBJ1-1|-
TGCAGCGTTCACTCCCAGGGTAACACTGAAGCTTTCTTT
CSVHSQGNTEAFF
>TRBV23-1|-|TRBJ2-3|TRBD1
TGCGCCAGCAGTCAATCAGGGGGCTGTTTTACAGATACGCAGTATTTT
CASSQSGGCFTDTQYF
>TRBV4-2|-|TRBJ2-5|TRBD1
TGTGCCAGCAGCCAATTTGTCTTTCAATTGACAGGGGGAAAAGAGACCCAGTACTTC
CASSQFVFQLTGGKETQYF
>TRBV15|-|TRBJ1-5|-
TGTGCCACCAGCAGAGACGGGGGTGTTAATCAGCCCCAGCATTTT
CATSRDGGVNQPQHF
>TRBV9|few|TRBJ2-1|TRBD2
TGTGCCAGCAGCGTAGCGGCTAGCGGGGGCAATGAGCAGTTCTTC
CASSVAASGGNEQFF
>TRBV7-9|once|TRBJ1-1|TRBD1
TGTGCCAGCAGCCTGTCAGGGGGTTATGGCACTGAAGCTTTCTTT
CASSLSGGYGTEAFF
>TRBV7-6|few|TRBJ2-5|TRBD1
TGTGCCAGCAGCCCGATCACCGACAGGGGGAAAGAGACCCAGTACTTC
CASSPITDRGKETQYF
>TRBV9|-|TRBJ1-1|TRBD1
TGTGCCAGCAGCGTAGGGGACAGGGGAATGGACACTGAAGCTTTCTTT
CASSVGDRGMDTEAFF
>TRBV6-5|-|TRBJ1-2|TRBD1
TGTGCCAGCAGAGCGACAGGGCAATTGGGAGGCTACACCTTC
CASRATGQLGGYTF
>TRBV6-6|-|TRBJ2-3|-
TGTGCCAGCAGTTCGACCGGAGAGACGCAGTATTTT
CASSSTGETQYF
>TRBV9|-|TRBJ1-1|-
TGTGCCAGCAGCGTAGATGGGGGGAGTGCTTCTGAAGCTTTCTTT
CASSVDGGSASEAFF
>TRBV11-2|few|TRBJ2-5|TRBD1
TGTGCCAGCAGTCCGGGACAGGCGTTCCAAGAGACCCAGTACTTC
CASSPGQAFQETQYF
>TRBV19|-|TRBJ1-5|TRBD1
TGTGCCAGTAGTCCGGGACAGGGAATGGGTAATCAGCCCCAGCATTTT
CASSPGQGMGNQPQHF
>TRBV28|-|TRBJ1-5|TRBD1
TGTGCCAGCAGAGACCTATCCGGGACAGGGAGGAATCAGCCCCAGCATTTT
CASRDLSGTGRNQPQHF
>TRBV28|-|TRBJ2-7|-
TGTGCCAGCAGTTTCCCTAGCGTAAGCTCCTACGAGCAGTACTTC
CASSFPSVSSYEQYF
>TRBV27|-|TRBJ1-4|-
TGTGCCAGCAGTTTCAGGGGCAGTTGGAGTGAAAAACTGTTTTTT
CASSFRGSWSEKLFF
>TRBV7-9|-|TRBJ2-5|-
TGTGCCAGCAGCATTCCGACAGATCAAGAGACCCAGTACTTC
CASSIPTDQETQYF
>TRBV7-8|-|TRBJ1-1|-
TGTGCCAGCAGCCTCCAGAGGACGGGGACTGAAGCTTTCTTT
CASSLQRTGTEAFF
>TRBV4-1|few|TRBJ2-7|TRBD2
TGCGCCAGCAGCCAAGAGAGCGGGGGTCCTCCAGAGCAGTACTTC
CASSQESGGPPEQYF
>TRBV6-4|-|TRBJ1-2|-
TGTGCCAGCAGTGCGGTGGGAGGAGACTATGGCTACACCTTC
CASSAVGGDYGYTF
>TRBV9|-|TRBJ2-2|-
TGTGCCAGCAGCGTATGGGGGGAAGGCACCGGGGAGCTGTTTTTT
CASSVWGEGTGELFF
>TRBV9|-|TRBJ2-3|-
TGTGCCAGCAGCGTAGGGCCAGATACGCAGTATTTT
CASSVGPDTQYF
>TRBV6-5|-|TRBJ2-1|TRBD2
TGTGCCAGCAGCCTTCGGGGGGTCCTCTACAATGAGCAGTTCTTC
CASSLRGVLYNEQFF
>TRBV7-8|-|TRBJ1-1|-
TGTGCCAGCAGCCGCGACTGGAACACTGAAGCTTTCTTT
CASSRDWNTEAFF
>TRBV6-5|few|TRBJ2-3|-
TGTGCCAGCAGTTCCCGAGGAGCGCCTACAGATACGCAGTATTTT
CASSSRGAPTDTQYF
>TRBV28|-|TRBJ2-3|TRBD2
TGTGCCAGCAACACCCTGGTAGGCGGGAGGGCCACAGATACGCAGTATTTT
CASNTLVGGRATDTQYF
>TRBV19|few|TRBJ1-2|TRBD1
TGTGCCAGTATCCGGACAGGGGTCCACTATGGCTACACCTTC
CASIRTGVHYGYTF
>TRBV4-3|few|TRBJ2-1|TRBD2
TGCGCCAGCAGTCAAGGACTAGCGGGAGAGGATGAGCAGTTCTTC
CASSQGLAGEDEQFF
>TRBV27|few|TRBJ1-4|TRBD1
TGTGCCAGCAGTTCTGAACAGGGGGCGCTGAATGAAAAACTGTTTTTT
CASSSEQGALNEKLFF
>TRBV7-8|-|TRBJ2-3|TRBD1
TGTGCCAGCAGCTCAGGACAGGTTACAGATACGCAGTATTTT
CASSSGQVTDTQYF
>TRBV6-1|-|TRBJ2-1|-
TGTGCCAGCAGTGATGCCGGGAGCTCCTACAATGAGCAGTTCTTC
CASSDAGSSYNEQFF
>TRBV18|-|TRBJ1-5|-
TGTGCCAGCTCACCAAACCAGGGGCAGGGATCGCCCCAGCATTTT
CASSPNQGQGSPQHF
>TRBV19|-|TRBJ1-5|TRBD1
TGTGCCAGTACCGACAGGGTTTTTATCAATCAGCCCCAGCATTTT
CASTDRVFINQPQHF
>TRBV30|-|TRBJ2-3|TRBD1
TGTGCCTGGAGTGTACAGGGGGGCACAGATACGCAGTATTTT
CAWSVQGGTDTQYF
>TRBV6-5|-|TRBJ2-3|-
TGTGCCAGCAGTCTTTCACGGACAGGCACAGATACGCAGTATTTT
CASSLSRTGTDTQYF
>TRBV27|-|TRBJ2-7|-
TGTGCCAGCAGTTTGATGGGGGGTAATACCTACGAGCAGTACTTC
CASSLMGGNTYEQYF
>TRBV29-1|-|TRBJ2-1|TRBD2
TGCAGCGCCCGGGAGGAGGGGACTAGCGCCAATGAGCAGTTCTTC
CSAREEGTSANEQFF
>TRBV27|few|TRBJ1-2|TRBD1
TGTGCCAGCAGTCCTCTACGAGGCGAGATCCCAACAGGGGGTCAGGGCTACACCTTC
CASSPLRGEIPTGGQGYTF
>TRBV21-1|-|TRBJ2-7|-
TGTGCCAGCAGCCCCGGGACTAGCGAGTACGAGCAGTACTTC
CASSPGTSEYEQYF
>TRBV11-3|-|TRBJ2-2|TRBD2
TGTGCCAGCAGCCCACTAGCGGCAAACACCGGGGAGCTGTTTTTT
CASSPLAANTGELFF
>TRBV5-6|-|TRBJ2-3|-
TGTGCCAGCAGCTTTGTGGGGCCAGATACGCAGTATTTT
CASSFVGPDTQYF
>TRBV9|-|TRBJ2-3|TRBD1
TGTGCCAGCAGCGTCGGGACAGGGGTTTCCACAGATACGCAGTATTTT
CASSVGTGVSTDTQYF
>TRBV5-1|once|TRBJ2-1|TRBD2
TGCGCCAGCAGCTTGGATCTAGCGGCCTACAATGAGCAGTTCTTC
CASSLDLAAYNEQFF
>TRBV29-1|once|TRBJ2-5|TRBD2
TGCAGCGTGTACACCGGGGGGGCGCCCCAAGAGACCCAGTACTTC
CSVYTGGAPQETQYF
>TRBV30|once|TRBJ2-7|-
TGTGCCTGGGCCACTGGTGTCTACGAGCAGTACTTC
CAWATGVYEQYF
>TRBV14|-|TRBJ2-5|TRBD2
TGTGCCAGCAGCCAATCTAATCGGGGGGCCCAGTACTTC
CASSQSNRGAQYF